These 27 T cell receptor beta chains originate from one sample sequenced in a study of cytomegalovirus exposure and HLA in healthy donors. PCR used 60 Vbeta primers and 13 Jbeta primers. Data came from immunoSEQ multiplex PCR; TCRdb stores just in-frame clones and leaves some out. The data show some 170,000 clones, with less than 80% seen just once and roughly 2% held by the top ten. Sequenced material: PBMCs. The receptors were gathered from a man between 40 and 49 years old in good health and CMV-seronegative.

There are a few counts of this clone. This chain links TRBV10-3 with TRBJ1-1; 8 nucleotides line up with TRBD1. V shed 4 bases, J shed 1 base, and the junction held 5 bases outside the gene matches. CDR3 size: 15 residues. Germline CDR1 is ENHRY and CDR2 is SYGVKD. CDR3 residues: CAISGGRGRNTEAFF. The CDR3 DNA follows: TGTGCCATCAGTGGGGGCAGGGGGCGGAACACTGAAGCTTTCTTT.

The chain links TRBV27 to TRBJ1-1, with D perhaps TRBD1 (5 bases). CDR1 and CDR2 from the germline V gene are MNHEY and SMNVEV (reference sequence). The CDR3 has 14 residues. The V gene lost 10 bases and the J gene lost 1 base, with 16 bases spanning the gap. The CDR3 DNA sequence: TGTGCCACCAAGTTCGGGGGAGCGAACACTGAAGCTTTCTTT. Translation gives CATKFGGANTEAFF.

The CDR3 loop reads CASSSGPSQNQPQHF. In DNA form, the CDR3 reads TGTGCCAGTAGCTCGGGTCCCTCTCAAAATCAGCCCCAGCATTTT. J is TRBJ1-5 and V is TRBV19; D gene unclear. Germline loops: CDR1 LNHDA, CDR2 SQIVND (reference sequence). V lost 6 bases to trimming and J lost 4 bases, with 16 bases between them. The CDR3 is 15 residues long.

The rearrangement joins TRBV29-1 to TRBJ2-3, with 8 nucleotides matching TRBD2. V was clipped by 1 base and J by 4 bases; unmatched bases: 7. Looked up from germline, CDR1 is SQVTM and CDR2 is ANQGSEA. The CDR3 extends over 15 amino acids. In DNA form, the CDR3 reads TGCAGCGTTGAAGTGATGAGCGGGAGATCAGATACGCAGTATTTT. This sequence encodes CSVEVMSGRSDTQYF.

The V and J genes are TRBV6-6 and TRBJ2-3, with D perhaps TRBD1 (6 bases). Trimming took 6 bases from V and 2 from J, leaving 9 bases between them. The CDR3 extends over 13 amino acids. Germline assignment: CDR1 MNHNY and CDR2 SVGAGI (reference sequence). CDR3 protein: CASSRDNTDTQYF. In DNA form, the CDR3 reads TGTGCCAGCAGCCGGGACAACACAGATACGCAGTATTTT.

V gene TRBV19 combines with J gene TRBJ1-4; TRBD1 is a possible D gene (6 bases). Trimming stripped 5 bases from V and 3 bases from J, with 16 bases between. The V gene's germline CDR1 is LNHDA and CDR2 SQIVND (reference sequence). The length of the CDR3 is 16 residues. In nucleotides, the CDR3 is TGTGCCAGTAGTTCCGGAGGGGGGGTAGCTAATGAAAAACTGTTTTTT. This sequence encodes CASSSGGGVANEKLFF. The full variable domain, rest sourced from reference TRBV19 and TRBJ1-4, is DGGITQSPKYLFRKEGQNVTLSCEQNLNHDAMYWYRQDPGQGLRLIYYSQIVNDFQKGDIAEGYSVSREKKESFPLTVTSAQKNPTAFYLCASSSGGGVANEKLFFGSGTQLSVL.

J is TRBJ2-7 and V is TRBV19, with 10 nucleotides matching TRBD1. V shed 3 bases and J 2 bases; nucleotides not matched to a gene: 1. The CDR3 contains 14 residues. Germline V lookup: CDR1 LNHDA, CDR2 SQIVND (reference sequence). This CDR3 is CASSIGQGAYEQYF. In DNA form, the CDR3 reads TGTGCCAGTAGTATCGGACAGGGGGCCTACGAGCAGTACTTC.

This CDR3 is CASSFRSDYEQYF. The CDR3, as DNA: TGTGCCAGCAGCTTTAGATCTGATTACGAGCAGTACTTC. The J gene is TRBJ2-7, the V gene TRBV5-8; D is undetermined. With 2 bases removed from V and 4 bases from J, the gap between germline ends came to 10 bases. The CDR3 length is 13 residues. Germline assignment: CDR1 SGHTS and CDR2 YDEGEE. The variable domain in full, with the rest retrieved from reference TRBV5-8 and TRBJ2-7, is EAGVTQSPTHLIKTRGQQATLRCSPISGHTSVYWYQQALGLGLQFLLWYDEGEERNRGNFPPRFSGRQFPNYSSELNVNALELEDSALYLCASSFRSDYEQYFGPGTRLTVT.

The V gene is TRBV27, the J gene TRBJ1-2; a possible D gene is TRBD1 (6 bases). This CDR3 is 13 amino acids long. V was shortened by 2 bases and J by 3 bases, with 7 bases between the two germline ends. The germline V gene encodes CDR1 MNHEY and CDR2 SMNVEV (reference sequence). The CDR3 DNA reads TGTGCCAGCAGTTTAACAGGGTACTATGGCTACACCTTC. The encoded protein is CASSLTGYYGYTF.

As to this clone: Germline and junction disagree at one end, which may indicate a read error. V gene TRBV2 combines with J gene TRBJ2-6; 8 bases are a match to TRBD2. The germline CDR1 and CDR2 sequences are SNHLY and FYNNEI. The CDR3 runs to 15 residues. The CDR3 coding sequence is TGTGCCACAGGAGCGGGGGCCTCTGGGGCCAACGGCCTGACTTTC. Translation: CATGAGASGANGLTF. Drawing the rest from reference TRBV2 and TRBJ2-6, the complete variable domain is EPEVTQTPSHQVTQMGQEVILRCVPISNHLYFYWYRQILGQKVEFLVSFYNNEISEKSEIFDDQFSVERPDGSNFTLKIRSTKLEDSAMYFCATGAGASGANGLTFGAGSRLTVL.

The V and J genes are TRBV21-1 and TRBJ2-1; no DNA check was done on the table's D call, TRBD1. TRBV21-1 counts as a pseudogene. The CDR3 totals 18 residues. The CDR3 protein is CASSNMGQGVNSYNEQFF. The DNA of the CDR3 is TGTGCCAGCAGCAACATGGGACAGGGGGTGAACTCCTACAATGAGCAGTTCTTC.

The chain is built from TRBV5-4 and TRBJ2-7, with D possibly matching TRBD1 (5 bases). Looked up from germline, CDR1 is SGHNT and CDR2 is YYREEE (reference sequence). Trimming shortened V by 0 bases and J by 0 bases, and 10 bases separated the two germline ends. The CDR3 is made up of 15 amino acids. In nucleotides, the CDR3 is TGTGCCAGCAGCTTGGGGACACTGAGCTCCTACGAGCAGTACTTC. Translated, it gives CASSLGTLSSYEQYF.

J is TRBJ1-2 and V is TRBV7-2; TRBD1 matches at 7 bases. This CDR3 contains 15 residues. Germline V lookup: CDR1 SGHTA, CDR2 FQGNSA. V gave up 5 bases and J gave up 2 bases; unmatched junction bases: 8. The DNA of the CDR3 is TGTGCCAGCAGCCGGGACAGCCCGCAAAACTATGGCTACACCTTC. This sequence encodes CASSRDSPQNYGYTF.

The chain combines TRBV28 with TRBJ1-4; no clear D gene. Per the germline V gene, CDR1 is MDHEN and CDR2 is SYDVKM. CDR3 length: 11 residues. Between the trimmed V and J ends, which lost 3 bases and 8 bases, there was a span of 4 bases. CDR3 bases: TGTGCCAGCAGTTTTCGGGAAAAACTGTTTTTT. Amino acid sequence: CASSFREKLFF. Drawing the rest from reference TRBV28 and TRBJ1-4, the complete variable domain is DVKVTQSSRYLVKRTGEKVFLECVQDMDHENMFWYRQDPGLGLRLIYFSYDVKMKEKGDIPEGYSVSREKKERFSLILESASTNQTSMYLCASSFREKLFFGSGTQLSVL.

The table lists this clone with a few counts. Germline is not matched at one junction end, which may reflect a read error. Here the CDR3 reads CASSLWGQPVRDF. CDR3 sequence (DNA): TGTGCCAGCAGCTTATGGGGACAGCCAGTTAGAGACTTC. This chain links TRBV7-2 with TRBJ2-4; TRBD1 matches at 7 bases. This CDR3 contains 13 residues. The germline V gene encodes CDR1 SGHTA and CDR2 FQGNSA.

The gene calls are TRBV7-6 and TRBJ2-3, with D possibly matching TRBD2 (5 bases). CDR3 length: 20 amino acids. The germline V gene encodes CDR1 SGHVS and CDR2 FNYEAQ. V dropped 5 bases and J dropped 0 bases, with 27 bases sitting between them. CDR3 protein: CASSPLGQRPISGSTDTQYF. In DNA form, the CDR3 reads TGTGCCAGCAGCCCCCTCGGGCAGCGACCGATCTCGGGAAGCACAGATACGCAGTATTTT. The variable domain in full, completed from reference TRBV7-6 and TRBJ2-3, reads GAGVSQSPRYKVTKRGQDVALRCDPISGHVSLYWYRQALGQGPEFLTYFNYEAQQDKSGLPNDRFSAERPEGSISTLTIQRTEQRDSAMYRCASSPLGQRPISGSTDTQYFGPGTRLTVL.

This clone was seen only once. This chain uses TRBV19 with TRBJ2-7; 7 nucleotides align to TRBD2. Germline CDR1 LNHDA, CDR2 SQIVND (reference sequence). The CDR3 extends over 16 amino acids. Trimming removed 3 bases from V and 1 base from J; junction bases left unmatched: 9. CDR3 region: CASSMVTSASSYEQYF. CDR3 coding DNA: TGTGCCAGTAGTATGGTCACTAGCGCGTCTTCCTACGAGCAGTACTTC. Drawing the rest from reference TRBV19 and TRBJ2-7, the complete variable domain is DGGITQSPKYLFRKEGQNVTLSCEQNLNHDAMYWYRQDPGQGLRLIYYSQIVNDFQKGDIAEGYSVSREKKESFPLTVTSAQKNPTAFYLCASSMVTSASSYEQYFGPGTRLTVT.

The V call is TRBV18, the J call TRBJ1-1; 8 bases are a match to TRBD1. The CDR3 sequence is 15 residues long. Germline V lookup: CDR1 KGHSH, CDR2 LQKENI. V lost 3 bases to trimming and J lost 4 bases; unmatched junction nucleotides: 7. The CDR3 is CASSPIRTGSTEAFF. The CDR3 nucleotides are TGTGCCAGCTCACCTATTCGGACAGGGAGCACTGAAGCTTTCTTT.

The gene calls are TRBV5-1 and TRBJ1-6; TRBD1 is a possible D gene (5 bases). Between the trimmed V and J ends, which lost 1 base and 5 bases, there was a span of 7 bases. The CDR3 runs to 14 residues. CDR1 SGHRS and CDR2 YFSETQ come from the germline V gene. CDR3 amino acids: CASSLQGNNSPLHF. The CDR3, as DNA: TGCGCCAGCAGCTTGCAGGGCAATAATTCACCCCTCCACTTT.

This chain joins TRBV5-1 and TRBJ2-3, with D perhaps TRBD2 (6 bases). Germline lookup yields CDR1 SGHRS and CDR2 YFSETQ. V dropped 4 bases and J dropped 6 bases, with 15 bases sitting between them. The CDR3 covers 14 residues. CDR3 protein: CASSRDSPFDTQYF. In nucleotides, the CDR3 is TGCGCCAGCAGCCGGGACTCCCCATTCGATACGCAGTATTTT. The full variable domain, in which reference TRBV5-1 and TRBJ2-3 provide the parts outside the CDR3, is KAGVTQTPRYLIKTRGQQVTLSCSPISGHRSVSWYQQTPGQGLQFLFEYFSETQRNKGNFPGRFSGRQFSNSRSEMNVSTLELGDSALYLCASSRDSPFDTQYFGPGTRLTVL.

This sequence joins TRBV11-2 and TRBJ1-3, with D hard to call. The V gene's germline CDR1 is SGHAT and CDR2 FQNNGV. V dropped 5 bases and J dropped 3 bases, with 5 bases sitting between them. There are 12 residues in the CDR3. The CDR3 loop is CASSPYGNTIYF. The CDR3 DNA sequence: TGTGCCAGCAGCCCCTATGGAAACACCATATATTTT.

To note about this clone: Compared with germline, one end of the junction differs, possibly owing to a read error. The chain has TRBV27 and TRBJ2-6; 9 nucleotides match TRBD1. The CDR3 loop spans 18 amino acids. Germline V gene data show CDR1 as MNHEY and CDR2 as SMNVEV (reference sequence). Written as DNA, the CDR3 is TGTGCCAGCAGTTTTGGGACAGGGTTACTCTCTGGGGCCAACGGCCTGACTTTC. Translation: CASSFGTGLLSGANGLTF.

The V and J genes are TRBV6-4 and TRBJ2-3; the D gene is possibly TRBD2 (6 bases). Between the trimmed V and J ends, which lost 3 bases and 7 bases, there was a span of 20 bases. In germline, CDR1 is MRHNA, CDR2 SNTAGT. The CDR3 length is 16 residues. CDR3 region: CASSEGSGQPWNTQYF. In nucleotides, the CDR3 is TGTGCCAGCAGTGAGGGTAGCGGCCAACCTTGGAATACGCAGTATTTT.

About this clone: A junction end diverges from the germline sequence, so it may reflect a read error. The CDR3 region has the DNA TGCGCCAGCAGCCTCGACAGGGGGCTCGGTAACAGTCAGTACTTC. It translates to CASSLDRGLGNSQYF. The chain has TRBV4-3 and TRBJ2-4; TRBD1 aligns across 10 bases. This CDR3 has 15 amino acids. Per germline, CDR1 LGHNA and CDR2 YSLEER.

This chain connects TRBV15 to TRBJ2-6, with a tentative D call TRBD1 (5 bases). The CDR3 spans 16 residues. Trimming took off 0 bases at V and 2 bases at J, with 8 bases between the two ends. Germline loops: CDR1 LNHNV, CDR2 YYDKDF (reference sequence). DNA for the CDR3: TGTGCCACCAGCAGAGAAAGGGGTGCTGGGGCCAACGTCCTGACTTTC. Protein: CATSRERGAGANVLTF.

The chain is built from TRBV5-4 and TRBJ1-1; 8 nucleotides agree with TRBD1. This CDR3 is 15 amino acids long. Germline CDR1 SGHNT, CDR2 YYREEE (reference sequence). With V trimmed by 3 bases and J by 5 bases, 9 bases remained unmatched. The CDR3 sequence is CASSWGRGRTTEAFF. CDR3 DNA: TGTGCCAGCAGCTGGGGCAGGGGGCGCACGACTGAAGCTTTCTTT.

The CDR3 is CASSQYNSPLHF. CDR3 nucleotide sequence: TGTGCCAGTAGTCAATATAATTCACCCCTCCACTTT. This sequence joins TRBV6-5 and TRBJ1-6; D gene uncertain. This CDR3 comprises 12 residues. Trimming stripped 9 bases from V and 4 bases from J, with 7 bases between. Germline V gene lookup returns CDR1 MNHEY and CDR2 SVGAGI.